A selection of T cell receptor beta chains follows, all from one sample in a study of CD8 T cells in Susac syndrome. MiXCR, applied by TCRdb to the immunoSEQ multiplex PCR reads, yields one record per CDR3 protein. Found here are about 190,000 distinct CDR3 sequences, 85% to 95% of them singletons; the top ten hold around 0.16%. Sequenced input: CD8+ T cells from PBMCs. These TCRs come from a human donor with Susac syndrome. Each CDR3 is given with its conserved first and last residue. Fields, in order: D gene, J gene, V gene, clone size, CDR3 DNA, CDR3 protein. A D gene is named only where the DNA matches it firmly. Only part of the rows carry a size: once, few, many, or a class if the clone is expanded.

d_call: TRBD2
j_call: TRBJ2-5
v_call: TRBV3-1
clone_size: NA
cdr3_nt: TGTGCCAGCAGCCACGGACTAGCGGGAGACCAAGAGACCCAGTACTTC
cdr3_aa: CASSHGLAGDQETQYF

d_call: TRBD1
j_call: TRBJ2-1
v_call: TRBV20-1
clone_size: NA
cdr3_nt: TGCAGTGCCGAGGATACAGGGGGGTACAATGAGCAGTTCTTC
cdr3_aa: CSAEDTGGYNEQFF

d_call: TRBD2
j_call: TRBJ2-7
v_call: TRBV28
clone_size: NA
cdr3_nt: TGTGCCAGCAGTCGACTAGCTTGGGCCGGCGAGCAGTACTTC
cdr3_aa: CASSRLAWAGEQYF

d_call: NA
j_call: TRBJ1-2
v_call: TRBV29-1
clone_size: NA
cdr3_nt: TGCAGCGTTCCTGGGGCCCTCTATGGCTACACCTTC
cdr3_aa: CSVPGALYGYTF

d_call: NA
j_call: TRBJ2-3
v_call: TRBV30
clone_size: few
cdr3_nt: TGTGCCTGGAGTCTCGGGGGCACAGATACGCAGTATTTT
cdr3_aa: CAWSLGGTDTQYF

d_call: NA
j_call: TRBJ2-2
v_call: TRBV24-1
clone_size: once
cdr3_nt: TGTGCCACCAGTGATACACCGGTTCTTTTTGACAACACCGGGGAGCTGTTTTTT
cdr3_aa: CATSDTPVLFDNTGELFF

d_call: TRBD2
j_call: TRBJ2-7
v_call: TRBV2
clone_size: NA
cdr3_nt: TGTGCCAGCGGCGGGGGGACTAGCGGGTCCTACGAGCAGTACTTC
cdr3_aa: CASGGGTSGSYEQYF

d_call: NA
j_call: TRBJ2-7
v_call: TRBV14
clone_size: NA
cdr3_nt: TGTGCCAGCAGCCTAACTAGGCTCTACGAGCAGTACTTC
cdr3_aa: CASSLTRLYEQYF

d_call: NA
j_call: TRBJ2-2
v_call: TRBV29-1
clone_size: once
cdr3_nt: TGCAGCGTTGTAATCTCCAATCTGAACACCGGGGAGCTGTTTTTT
cdr3_aa: CSVVISNLNTGELFF

d_call: NA
j_call: TRBJ2-1
v_call: TRBV29-1
clone_size: NA
cdr3_nt: TGCAGCGTTGTTTCCGTTGCTGAGCAGTTCTTC
cdr3_aa: CSVVSVAEQFF

d_call: NA
j_call: TRBJ1-2
v_call: TRBV29-1
clone_size: NA
cdr3_nt: TGCAGCGTTGGGTCCTTAGCGGAAGCTAACTATGGCTACACCTTC
cdr3_aa: CSVGSLAEANYGYTF

d_call: NA
j_call: TRBJ2-7
v_call: TRBV5-6
clone_size: NA
cdr3_nt: TGTGCCAGCAGCTTGTCGTTAGGTGGCGAGCAGTACTTC
cdr3_aa: CASSLSLGGEQYF

d_call: NA
j_call: TRBJ1-2
v_call: TRBV5-4
clone_size: NA
cdr3_nt: TGTGCCAGCAGCCCACCAGAAGATCCTAACTATGGCTACACCTTC
cdr3_aa: CASSPPEDPNYGYTF

d_call: NA
j_call: TRBJ1-1
v_call: TRBV29-1
clone_size: NA
cdr3_nt: TGCAGCGTTTGGGGCAGGGACAACACTGAAGCTTTCTTT
cdr3_aa: CSVWGRDNTEAFF

d_call: NA
j_call: TRBJ1-1
v_call: TRBV11-2
clone_size: NA
cdr3_nt: TGTGCCAGCAGCCAGGGTCTGGACACTGAAGCTTTCTTT
cdr3_aa: CASSQGLDTEAFF

d_call: NA
j_call: TRBJ2-5
v_call: TRBV15
clone_size: NA
cdr3_nt: TGTGCCACCAGCAGAGGACTATTTGAGACCCAGTACTTC
cdr3_aa: CATSRGLFETQYF

d_call: NA
j_call: TRBJ1-4
v_call: TRBV12-3/TRBV12-4
clone_size: NA
cdr3_nt: TGTGCCAGCACCATTCCCGGGGGGATTAATGAAAAACTGTTTTTT
cdr3_aa: CASTIPGGINEKLFF

d_call: NA
j_call: TRBJ2-3
v_call: TRBV11-1
clone_size: NA
cdr3_nt: TGTGCCAGCAGCTTACCGACAGATACGCAGTATTTT
cdr3_aa: CASSLPTDTQYF

d_call: TRBD1
j_call: TRBJ1-4
v_call: TRBV9
clone_size: NA
cdr3_nt: TGTGCCAGCAGCGACGGAAGAGCCGGACAGGAGGAAAAACTGTTTTTT
cdr3_aa: CASSDGRAGQEEKLFF

d_call: NA
j_call: TRBJ2-2
v_call: TRBV4-1
clone_size: NA
cdr3_nt: TGCGCCAGCAGCCAACTCATTAAAACAGCCGGGGAGCTGTTTTTT
cdr3_aa: CASSQLIKTAGELFF

d_call: NA
j_call: TRBJ2-5
v_call: TRBV6-1
clone_size: few
cdr3_nt: TGTGCCAGCAGTTACAATCCGGAGGGTGCAGAGACCCAGTACTTC
cdr3_aa: CASSYNPEGAETQYF

d_call: NA
j_call: TRBJ2-6
v_call: TRBV9
clone_size: once
cdr3_nt: TGTGCCAGCAGAAACACCGGGACAGGGGCCAACGTCCTGACTTTC
cdr3_aa: CASRNTGTGANVLTF